The 11 T cell receptor beta chains listed next were all sequenced from one sample in a study of Graves' ophthalmopathy and Graves' hyperthyroidism. Amplified material comprised TCR beta CDR3 regions derived from RNA transcripts. HTBI primers were used in a first-round RT-PCR, which preceded a second-round multiplex PCR. TCRdb called the multiplex PCR reads again in MiXCR, with one record for every CDR3 protein. Counted here are 200,000 to 300,000 distinct CDR3 sequences, around 50% occurring once; the ten biggest clones make up less than 50%. What was sequenced was peripheral blood. The source of these receptors is an adult man with Graves' ophthalmopathy.

This clonotype was seen only a few times. A much bigger clone sits one base away, suggesting this may be a read error. J is TRBJ2-7 and V is TRBV20-1, with TRBD2 identical over 8 bases. Germline CDR1 is DFQATT and CDR2 is SNEGSKA (reference sequence). V lost 5 bases and J lost 6; bases outside the gene matches: 6. The CDR3 is made up of 12 amino acids. CDR3 nucleotide sequence: TGCAGTGCTTATAGCGGGAAGGGCGAGCAGTACTTC. The encoded protein is CSAYSGKGEQYF.

This clonotype turned up a few times. The chain has TRBV7-9 and TRBJ2-7; 7 bases fit TRBD1. Germline CDR1 SEHNR, CDR2 FQNEAQ (reference sequence). The CDR3 extends over 15 amino acids. The V segment lost 6 bases and the J segment 4 bases; nucleotides outside the gene matches: 12. CDR3 sequence (DNA): TGTGCCAGCAGTTCGGGACAGAGTTTTTTATACGAGCAGTACTTC. Translating gives CASSSGQSFLYEQYF.

The V gene is TRBV3-1, the J gene TRBJ1-1, with 8 positions matching TRBD1. The junction had 11 bases not matched to a gene; V was cut back by 0 bases and J by 5 bases. Germline CDR1 LGHDT, CDR2 YNNKEL (reference sequence). The CDR3 loop spans 17 amino acids. CDR3 DNA: TGTGCCAGCAGCCAAGAAGTGAGGACAGGGAAAGGGACTGAAGCTTTCTTT. Its protein is CASSQEVRTGKGTEAFF. The full variable domain, rest sourced from reference TRBV3-1 and TRBJ1-1, is DTAVSQTPKYLVTQMGNDKSIKCEQNLGHDTMYWYKQDSKKFLKIMFSYNNKELIINETVPNRFSPKSPDKAHLNLHINSLELGDSAVYFCASSQEVRTGKGTEAFFGQGTRLTVV.

This chain joins TRBV5-6 and TRBJ1-2, with no clear D. The CDR3 is 16 amino acids. With 0 bases removed from V and 5 bases from J, the gap between germline ends came to 17 bases. The germline V gene has CDR1 SGHDT and CDR2 YYEEEE. The CDR3, as DNA: TGTGCCAGCAGCTTGGAGGGCAACGGAGAAGTATATGGCTACACCTTC. Its protein product is CASSLEGNGEVYGYTF.

The V gene is TRBV7-8, the J gene TRBJ2-5; TRBD1 is a possible D gene (8 bases). The germline V gene has CDR1 SGHVS and CDR2 FQNEAQ. CDR3 length: 13 amino acids. The V and J ends lost 6 bases and 5 bases respectively, with 13 bases between them. CDR3 protein: CASRTGEGETQYF. The CDR3 coding sequence is TGTGCCAGCAGGACAGGGGAGGGGGAGACCCAGTACTTC.

This clonotype was seen many times. This chain links TRBV2 with TRBJ2-7; 9 bases line up with TRBD1. The CDR3 totals 14 residues. The J segment lost 5 bases and the V segment lost 5 bases, leaving 7 bases of the junction unmatched. The germline CDR1 and CDR2 sequences are SNHLY and FYNNEI. CDR3 residues: CASSIYRTGDEQYF. Here the CDR3 DNA reads TGTGCCAGCAGTATATACCGGACAGGGGACGAGCAGTACTTC.

The gene calls are TRBV5-1 and TRBJ2-7; 7 nucleotides match TRBD2. V shed 0 bases and J 4 bases; nucleotides not matched to a gene: 13. CDR1 and CDR2 from the germline V gene are SGHRS and YFSETQ. There are 17 residues in the CDR3. CDR3 coding DNA: TGCGCCAGCAGCTTGGGTCCCACGGGACTAAATATTTACGAGCAGTACTTC. Residues: CASSLGPTGLNIYEQYF.

This clonotype was seen once. The gene calls are TRBV27 and TRBJ1-2; D unresolved. This CDR3 region has 14 residues. CDR1 is MNHEY and CDR2 is SMNVEV in the germline V gene (reference sequence). V dropped 0 bases and J dropped 5 bases, with 10 bases sitting between them. CDR3 nucleotide sequence: TGTGCCAGCAGTTTATCGGGGAAGCTGTATGGCTACACCTTC. It specifies CASSLSGKLYGYTF.

This clonotype occurred a few times. This chain uses TRBV20-1 with TRBJ1-2; no reliable D call. V gave up 3 bases and J gave up 2 bases, with 13 bases separating them. The CDR3 runs to 14 residues. Germline V lookup: CDR1 DFQATT, CDR2 SNEGSKA (reference sequence). The CDR3 is CSASVPTLNYGYTF. DNA for the CDR3: TGCAGTGCTAGTGTCCCCACACTGAACTATGGCTACACCTTC.

The CDR3 region is CASSLHGGTEKLFF. The CDR3 DNA follows: TGTGCCAGCAGCTTACATGGGGGTACCGAAAAACTGTTTTTT. The chain joins TRBV7-2 to TRBJ1-4, with a tentative D call TRBD1 (5 bases). Germline V gene lookup returns CDR1 SGHTA and CDR2 FQGNSA. CDR3 size: 14 residues. Trimming removed 2 bases from V and 8 bases from J, with 12 bases in between.

This clonotype was seen many times. CDR3 protein: CASSLAPLYGYTF. CDR3 sequence (DNA): TGTGCCAGCAGCTTAGCCCCTCTCTATGGCTACACCTTC. V usage is TRBV7-2 and J usage is TRBJ1-2, with no clear D. Germline V CDR1 and CDR2: SGHTA, FQGNSA. Between the trimmed V and J ends, which lost 0 bases and 4 bases, there was a span of 6 bases. This CDR3 region has 13 residues.